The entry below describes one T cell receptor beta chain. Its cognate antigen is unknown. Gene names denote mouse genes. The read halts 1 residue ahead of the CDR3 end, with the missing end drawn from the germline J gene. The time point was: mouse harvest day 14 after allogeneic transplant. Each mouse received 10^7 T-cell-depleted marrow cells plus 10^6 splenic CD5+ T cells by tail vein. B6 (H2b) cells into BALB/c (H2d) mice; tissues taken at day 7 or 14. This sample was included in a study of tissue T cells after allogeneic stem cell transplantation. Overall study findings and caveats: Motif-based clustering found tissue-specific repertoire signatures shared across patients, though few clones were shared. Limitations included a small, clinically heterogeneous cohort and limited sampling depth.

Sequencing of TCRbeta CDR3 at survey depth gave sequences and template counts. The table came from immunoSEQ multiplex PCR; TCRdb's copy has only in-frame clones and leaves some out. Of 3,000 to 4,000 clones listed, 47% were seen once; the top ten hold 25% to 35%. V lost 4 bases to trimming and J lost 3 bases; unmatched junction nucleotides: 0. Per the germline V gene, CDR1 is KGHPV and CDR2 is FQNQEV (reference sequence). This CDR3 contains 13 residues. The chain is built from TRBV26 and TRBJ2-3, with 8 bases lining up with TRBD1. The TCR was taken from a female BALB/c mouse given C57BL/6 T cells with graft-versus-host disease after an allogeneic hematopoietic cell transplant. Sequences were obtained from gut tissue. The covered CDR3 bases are TGTGCCAGCAGTCGGACAGGGGCAGAAACGCTGTAT. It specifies CASSRTGAETLY. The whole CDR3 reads CASSRTGAETLYF.